A selection of T cell receptor beta chains follows, all from one sample in a study of cytomegalovirus exposure and HLA in healthy donors. Method: immunoSEQ multiplex PCR; TCRdb's copy keeps in-frame clones and lacks some. This sample has over 200,000 clones, with around 79% found just once. The sequenced sample was PBMCs. These TCRs come from a male donor in good health and CMV-seronegative. The CDR3 runs from the conserved cysteine through the conserved F or W. A D gene is named only where the DNA matches it firmly. Clone size is given for some rows only: seen once, a few or many times, or a class if the clone is expanded.

clone size	D gene	V gene	CDR3 length	J gene	CDR3 protein	CDR3 DNA
.	.	TRBV6-5	14	TRBJ1-2	CASRPTEKEYGYTF	TGTGCCAGCAGACCTACAGAGAAAGAATATGGCTACACCTTC
.	.	TRBV28	14	TRBJ2-1	CASSLSNSYNEQFF	TGTGCCAGCAGTTTATCTAACAGCTACAATGAGCAGTTCTTC
few	.	TRBV9	14	TRBJ1-2	CASSVGQTVYGYTF	TGTGCCAGCAGCGTAGGACAGACAGTCTATGGCTACACCTTC
.	TRBD1	TRBV13	14	TRBJ2-7	CASSMDRDVYEQYF	TGTGCCAGCAGCATGGACAGGGATGTCTACGAGCAGTACTTC
once	TRBD1	TRBV27	13	TRBJ1-1	CASSLDRGGEAFF	TGTGCCAGCAGTTTAGACAGGGGAGGTGAAGCTTTCTTT
.	.	TRBV5-6	14	TRBJ2-3	CASSLAGGADTQYF	TGTGCCAGCAGCTTGGCTGGGGGCGCAGATACGCAGTATTTT
.	TRBD1	TRBV14	15	TRBJ1-2	CASSQRQGTDYGYTF	TGTGCCAGCAGCCAGAGACAGGGGACGGACTATGGCTACACCTTC
.	TRBD2	TRBV27	12	TRBJ2-5	CASGRGQETQYF	TGTGCCAGCGGGAGGGGACAAGAGACCCAGTACTTC
.	.	TRBV5-6	14	TRBJ1-3	CASSAAFRGNTIYF	TGTGCCAGCAGCGCGGCGTTTAGAGGAAACACCATATATTTT
.	.	TRBV7-9	15	TRBJ1-5	CASSLESSGNQPQHF	TGTGCCAGCAGCTTAGAAAGCTCCGGCAATCAGCCCCAGCATTTT
.	.	TRBV30	14	TRBJ2-7	CAWSVRGALPEQYF	TGTGCCTGGAGTGTCCGGGGGGCCCTTCCCGAGCAGTACTTC
.	.	TRBV19	15	TRBJ1-1	CASSILRGGNTEAFF	TGTGCCAGTAGTATTCTTCGGGGGGGGAACACTGAAGCTTTCTTT
.	.	TRBV5-5	14	TRBJ2-5	CASSLGQASGAQYF	TGTGCCAGCAGCTTGGGACAGGCCTCGGGTGCCCAGTACTTC
.	TRBD1	TRBV19	13	TRBJ2-4	CASKDRDKNIQYF	TGTGCCAGTAAGGACAGGGATAAAAACATTCAGTACTTC
.	.	TRBV5-4	16	TRBJ1-2	CASSPGGSTFWFGYTF	TGTGCCAGCAGCCCGGGGGGCTCTACTTTTTGGTTTGGCTACACCTTC
.	TRBD1	TRBV5-1	13	TRBJ2-1	CASSQGQDNEQFF	TGCGCCAGCAGCCAAGGACAGGACAATGAGCAGTTCTTC
.	TRBD2	TRBV5-1	15	TRBJ2-5	CASSGYGLVQETQYF	TGCGCCAGCAGCGGATACGGACTAGTCCAAGAGACCCAGTACTTC
few	.	TRBV18	12	TRBJ1-1	CASSPPQKVAFF	TGTGCCAGCTCACCACCACAAAAAGTGGCTTTCTTT
.	TRBD2	TRBV7-2	17	TRBJ2-4	CASSLAGSGGFKNIQYF	TGTGCCAGCAGCTTAGCGGGTAGCGGGGGGTTCAAAAACATTCAGTACTTC
.	TRBD2	TRBV7-6	16	TRBJ2-5	CASSLYQRGAKETQYF	TGTGCCAGCAGCTTATACCAGCGGGGGGCCAAAGAGACCCAGTACTTC
.	.	TRBV7-3	16	TRBJ2-3	CASSSVLEGGRDTQYF	TGTGCCAGCAGCTCCGTTTTGGAAGGGGGTCGAGATACGCAGTATTTT
.	.	TRBV5-4	12	TRBJ1-1	CASSTAPTEAFF	TGTGCCAGCAGCACAGCTCCCACTGAAGCTTTCTTT